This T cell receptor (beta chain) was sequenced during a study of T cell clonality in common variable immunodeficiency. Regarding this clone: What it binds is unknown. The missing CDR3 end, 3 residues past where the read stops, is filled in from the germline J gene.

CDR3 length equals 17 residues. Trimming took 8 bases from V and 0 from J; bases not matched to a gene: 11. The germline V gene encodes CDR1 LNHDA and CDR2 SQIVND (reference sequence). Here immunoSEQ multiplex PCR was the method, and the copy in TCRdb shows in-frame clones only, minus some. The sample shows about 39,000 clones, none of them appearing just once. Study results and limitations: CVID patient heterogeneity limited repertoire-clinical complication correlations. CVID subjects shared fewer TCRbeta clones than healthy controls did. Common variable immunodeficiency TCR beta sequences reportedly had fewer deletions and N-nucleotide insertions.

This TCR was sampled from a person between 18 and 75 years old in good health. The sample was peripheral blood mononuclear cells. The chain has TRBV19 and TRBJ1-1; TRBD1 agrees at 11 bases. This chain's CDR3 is CASSLGTGGNMNTEAFF. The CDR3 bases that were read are TGTGCCAGTTCACTCGGGACAGGGGGAAACATGAACACTGAA.